The 10 T cell receptor beta chains in this list originate from one sample, sequenced in a study of blood T cell repertoires in COVID-19. TCRdb's table, derived via immunoSEQ multiplex PCR, lists solely in-frame clones and lacks some. The sample carries approximately 90,000 clones, around 85% recorded once. The specimen was peripheral blood. The source of these receptors is a man aged 80 or over with acute or convalescent COVID-19.

V gene TRBV20-1 combines with J gene TRBJ2-3, with D hard to call. The CDR3 spans 10 residues. V was cut by 6 bases and J by 7 bases, with 8 bases left in between. Germline V gene lookup returns CDR1 DFQATT and CDR2 SNEGSKA (reference sequence). The CDR3 loop reads CSAIANTQYF. The CDR3 DNA is TGCAGTGCAATAGCAAATACGCAGTATTTT.

This rearrangement joins TRBV7-9 to TRBJ2-6; a possible D gene is TRBD2 (7 bases). The CDR3 covers 16 residues. V was clipped by 2 bases and J by 4 bases, with 12 bases between them. CDR1 is SEHNR and CDR2 is FQNEAQ in the germline V gene (reference sequence). CDR3 sequence: CASSLSGGSGANVLTF. The CDR3 DNA reads TGTGCCAGCAGCTTATCGGGGGGCTCAGGGGCCAACGTCCTGACTTTC.

The rearrangement links TRBV7-2 to TRBJ1-5, with D tentatively TRBD1 (6 bases). Germline CDR1 and CDR2: SGHTA and FQGNSA. V was cut by 2 bases and J by 5 bases, with 10 bases left in between. The CDR3 runs to 14 residues. CDR3 sequence (DNA): TGTGCCAGCAGCTTACGAGGGGGATATCAGCCCCAGCATTTT. This translates into CASSLRGGYQPQHF.

V is TRBV7-9 and J is TRBJ1-1, with 11 bases aligning to TRBD1. The CDR3 has 17 residues. Trimming at V came to 5 bases and at J to 0 bases, leaving 8 bases not matched to a gene. Germline lookup yields CDR1 SEHNR and CDR2 FQNEAQ (reference sequence). As DNA, the CDR3 is TGTGCCAGCAGCCCCAGGACAGGGGGCGCGATGAACACTGAAGCTTTCTTT. It yields the protein CASSPRTGGAMNTEAFF. Full variable domain (missing parts from reference TRBV7-9 and TRBJ1-1): DTGVSQNPRHKITKRGQNVTFRCDPISEHNRLYWYRQTLGQGPEFLTYFQNEAQLEKSRLLSDRFSAERPKGSFSTLEIQRTEQGDSAMYLCASSPRTGGAMNTEAFFGQGTRLTVV.

V and J are TRBV9 and TRBJ2-5; 10 nucleotides match TRBD2. The CDR3 has 15 amino acids. V trimming: 4 bases; J trimming: 2 bases; junction bases outside the gene matches: 5. The germline CDR1 and CDR2 sequences are SGDLS and YYNGEE. The CDR3 nucleotides read TGTGCCAGCAGCATAGCGGGGGGACCGCAAGAGACCCAGTACTTC. It yields the protein CASSIAGGPQETQYF.

V gene TRBV6-5 combines with J gene TRBJ2-7; possible D gene TRBD1, 5 bases. The V end lost 5 bases, the J end lost 2 bases, and 7 bases lay between the germline ends. The germline gives CDR1 MNHEY, CDR2 SVGAGI. CDR3 size: 12 residues. CDR3 amino acids: CASSQGPYEQYF. For the CDR3, the DNA is TGTGCCAGCAGTCAGGGCCCCTACGAGCAGTACTTC.

In DNA, the CDR3 is TGTGCCAGCAACAAAAACGGAGCGGGAGCTTACGATGAGCAGTTCTTC. Its translation: CASNKNGAGAYDEQFF. The rearrangement joins TRBV7-6 to TRBJ2-1, with TRBD2 matching over 8 bases. The CDR3 runs 16 residues. V shed 7 bases and J 8 bases; nucleotides not matched to a gene: 16. Germline-derived CDR1 and CDR2 are SGHVS and FNYEAQ.

The chain employs TRBV7-3 and TRBJ2-1; TRBD1 matches at 10 bases. CDR1 SGHTA and CDR2 FQGTGA come from the germline V gene. The CDR3 has 15 amino acids. V trimming: 4 bases; J trimming: 4 bases; junction bases outside the gene matches: 4. CDR3 DNA sequence: TGTGCCAGCAGCTACGACAGGGGGCTTTACAATGAGCAGTTCTTC. Its protein product is CASSYDRGLYNEQFF.

The genes are TRBV28 and TRBJ1-1, with D uncertain. Germline V gene sequence: CDR1 MDHEN, CDR2 SYDVKM. This CDR3 is built from 14 residues. V lost 6 bases and J lost 0, with 11 bases in between. The CDR3: CASSSLDMNTEAFF. Here the CDR3 DNA reads TGTGCCAGCAGCTCCCTAGATATGAACACTGAAGCTTTCTTT.

This clone has only a few counts. The rearrangement links TRBV7-3 to TRBJ2-7; a possible D gene is TRBD1 (6 bases). The CDR3 is 14 amino acids. Germline assignment: CDR1 SGHTA and CDR2 FQGTGA. The V end lost 5 bases, the J end lost 3 bases, and 14 bases lay between the germline ends. The CDR3 sequence is CASSRKLQGYEQYF. Here the CDR3 DNA reads TGTGCCAGCAGCCGGAAATTACAGGGCTACGAGCAGTACTTC.